The rows below give T cell receptor beta chains drawn from one sample of a study of response to subunit inactivated influenza vaccine. TCRdb itself ran the RT-PCR reads through MiXCR, one entry per CDR3 protein. The sample carries around 530,000 distinct CDR3 sequences, roughly 12% recorded once. Sequenced here: PBMCs from blood, sampled on the day of vaccination. The receptors were gathered from a man aged 45-65 years who received an inactivated influenza vaccine. Both conserved end residues are part of each CDR3. The order of the fields is D gene, V gene, CDR3 protein. D genes are given only for firm matches.

d_call: NA; v_call: TRBV20-1; cdr3_aa: CSALPLAGGLTEAFF
d_call: NA; v_call: TRBV2; cdr3_aa: CASTAGGTVRSEQFF
d_call: NA; v_call: TRBV20-1; cdr3_aa: CSAIRDFQETQYF
d_call: NA; v_call: TRBV5-1; cdr3_aa: CSTRGPDNEQFF
d_call: TRBD1; v_call: TRBV5-1; cdr3_aa: CASRNGQGGETQYF
d_call: TRBD1; v_call: TRBV3-1; cdr3_aa: CASSQDRTGARYEQYF
d_call: TRBD2; v_call: TRBV20-1; cdr3_aa: CSASGASGDYEQYF
d_call: TRBD1; v_call: TRBV5-1; cdr3_aa: CASSFRDSHTGELFF
d_call: NA; v_call: TRBV19; cdr3_aa: CASSIGLGTQYF
d_call: TRBD2; v_call: TRBV7-7; cdr3_aa: CASSNTGASGRSDTGELFF
d_call: NA; v_call: TRBV10-3; cdr3_aa: CAISLAASTDTQYF
d_call: NA; v_call: TRBV20-1; cdr3_aa: CSARGPASENLYNEQFF
d_call: TRBD2; v_call: TRBV28; cdr3_aa: CASSRTSGRAWETQYF
d_call: TRBD2; v_call: TRBV3-1; cdr3_aa: CASSQDRDYPNTGELFF
d_call: TRBD1; v_call: TRBV10-3; cdr3_aa: CAISEATGIETQYF
d_call: NA; v_call: TRBV6-5; cdr3_aa: CASSYGGPIYGYTF
d_call: NA; v_call: TRBV20-1; cdr3_aa: CSVEIGHANEQFF
d_call: TRBD2; v_call: TRBV7-6; cdr3_aa: CASSLEAGTGREQYF
d_call: TRBD2; v_call: TRBV10-3; cdr3_aa: CATGTSVETQYF
d_call: NA; v_call: TRBV12-3/TRBV12-4; cdr3_aa: CASSLIHRSHYGYTF
d_call: NA; v_call: TRBV7-2; cdr3_aa: CASSFTVRRTNTEAFF
d_call: NA; v_call: TRBV5-1; cdr3_aa: CASSLLGSADTQYF
d_call: NA; v_call: TRBV14; cdr3_aa: CASSQVSNEQFF
d_call: NA; v_call: TRBV9; cdr3_aa: CASTKNEGLGNIQYF
d_call: NA; v_call: TRBV7-9; cdr3_aa: CASSIQPPIREQFF
d_call: NA; v_call: TRBV12-3/TRBV12-4; cdr3_aa: CASSTGGTLPDTQYF
d_call: NA; v_call: TRBV7-2; cdr3_aa: CASSTRGTREAFF
d_call: TRBD1; v_call: TRBV7-2; cdr3_aa: CASSLAAGGRQPQHF
d_call: TRBD2; v_call: TRBV7-2; cdr3_aa: CASSLVGLAGRTDTQYF
d_call: TRBD2; v_call: TRBV12-3/TRBV12-4; cdr3_aa: CASSLDSLGRELYF
d_call: NA; v_call: TRBV9; cdr3_aa: CASSVGGQGPYNEQFF
d_call: TRBD1; v_call: TRBV4-2; cdr3_aa: CASSRDRDNEKLFF
d_call: NA; v_call: TRBV12-3/TRBV12-4; cdr3_aa: CASSFAGDETQYF
d_call: NA; v_call: TRBV5-1; cdr3_aa: CASSDNIGELFF
d_call: NA; v_call: TRBV7-9; cdr3_aa: CASSSLTWGYEQYF
d_call: NA; v_call: TRBV14; cdr3_aa: CASSQVPYRVYEQYF
d_call: NA; v_call: TRBV16; cdr3_aa: CASSQARGFEKLFF
d_call: NA; v_call: TRBV29-1; cdr3_aa: CSVESNYEQYF
d_call: TRBD1; v_call: TRBV5-1; cdr3_aa: CASSQGQGRGETQYF
d_call: TRBD1; v_call: TRBV20-1; cdr3_aa: CSAVQGLTDTQYF
d_call: NA; v_call: TRBV5-1; cdr3_aa: CASGTRGRTQETQYF
d_call: TRBD2; v_call: TRBV14; cdr3_aa: CASSPLGGNEQYF
d_call: TRBD1; v_call: TRBV6-5; cdr3_aa: CASSYYGTGGKEKLFF
d_call: NA; v_call: TRBV2; cdr3_aa: CASSVQENTEAFF
d_call: TRBD1; v_call: TRBV9; cdr3_aa: CASSSWSIDRGETQYF
d_call: NA; v_call: TRBV10-3; cdr3_aa: CAIASNTEAFF
d_call: NA; v_call: TRBV5-6; cdr3_aa: CASSFPPEGNIQYF